The next 22 T cell receptor beta chains were all read from a single sample in a study of T cell responses to AZD1222 COVID-19 vaccine (dated by TCRdb to the early 2020s). Read against the paper, the sample's time point label means: sample from adult after SARS-CoV-2 infection, after symptom onset. Receptor amplification or capture employed the immunoSEQ multiplex PCR assay. What TCRdb holds here is the immuneACCESS table cut down to in-frame rearrangements. Part of the clones is not present; checked against another copy, under half of the missing clones reflect an unresolved V gene, and the others are unexplained. Across this sample there are about 150,000 clones, with around 85% seen only once. Together, the top ten hold under 8% of the sample. The sample was peripheral blood, taken after recovery from COVID-19. The source of these receptors is an adult who had recovered from COVID-19.

V is TRBV7-2 and J is TRBJ2-7; the D is unclear. The CDR3 totals 13 residues. From germline, CDR1 is SGHTA and CDR2 FQGNSA. Trimming took 1 base from V and 2 from J, leaving 6 bases between them. The CDR3 bases are TGTGCCAGCAGCTTAGTTAGGACCTACGAGCAGTACTTC. Encoded protein: CASSLVRTYEQYF.

This clone was observed a single time. This chain connects TRBV6-5 to TRBJ1-6; 7 positions match TRBD1. After removal of 8 bases from V and 10 bases from J, the junction contained 11 bases not matched to a gene. Germline V gives CDR1 MNHEY, CDR2 SVGAGI. The CDR3 covers 14 residues. The CDR3 DNA reads as TGTGCCAGCCGGTGGAGGGGGCCAGGATCACCCCTCCACTTT. It specifies CASRWRGPGSPLHF.

V gene TRBV28 combines with J gene TRBJ2-7; 7 bases agree with TRBD2. Germline-derived CDR1 and CDR2 are MDHEN and SYDVKM. The CDR3 is made up of 14 amino acids. The V gene end was trimmed by 0 bases and the J gene end by 3 bases; junction bases not matched to a gene: 2. The CDR3 sequence is CASSLWAGDYEQYF. DNA for the CDR3: TGTGCCAGCAGTTTATGGGCGGGAGACTACGAGCAGTACTTC.

The chain carries TRBV27 and TRBJ2-3; D may be TRBD2 (6 bases). The CDR3 totals 14 residues. Germline CDR1 MNHEY, CDR2 SMNVEV (reference sequence). The ends were cut back, 6 bases at V and 2 bases at J, with 12 bases in the middle. The CDR3 protein is CASSQGLPTDTQYF. The CDR3 region has the DNA TGTGCCAGCAGCCAGGGACTGCCCACAGATACGCAGTATTTT.

This chain connects TRBV11-2 to TRBJ1-2; 8 bases fit TRBD1. Germline V gene lookup returns CDR1 SGHAT and CDR2 FQNNGV. The CDR3 consists of 16 residues. With 5 bases clipped from V and 6 bases from J, the junction kept 14 bases outside the gene matches. CDR3 amino acids: CASSTLFPTGGNGYTF. As DNA, the CDR3 is TGTGCCAGCAGCACTCTTTTCCCCACAGGGGGAAATGGCTACACCTTC.

J is TRBJ2-2 and V is TRBV7-7; TRBD2 matches 12 bases. Unmatched junction bases numbered 8, after V lost 5 bases and J lost 1 base. The CDR3 consists of 18 residues. The germline V gene encodes CDR1 SSHAT and CDR2 FNYEAQ (reference sequence). The CDR3 here is CASSRGLAGWENTGELFF. CDR3 nucleotide sequence: TGTGCCAGCAGCCGTGGACTAGCGGGGTGGGAGAACACCGGGGAGCTGTTTTTT.

This rearrangement joins TRBV9 to TRBJ2-7; no reliable D call. The V gene's germline CDR1 is SGDLS and CDR2 YYNGEE. The CDR3 covers 13 residues. The V and J ends lost 0 bases and 0 bases respectively, with 4 bases between them. The CDR3: CASSVEVSYEQYF. The CDR3 DNA is TGTGCCAGCAGCGTAGAAGTCTCCTACGAGCAGTACTTC. Based on the CDR3 plus reference TRBV9 and TRBJ2-7, the full variable domain is DSGVTQTPKHLITATGQRVTLRCSPRSGDLSVYWYQQSLDQGLQFLIQYYNGEERAKGNILERFSAQQFPDLHSELNLSSLELGDSALYFCASSVEVSYEQYFGPGTRLTVT.

The chain carries TRBV9 and TRBJ1-6; D is unclear. This CDR3 has 14 residues. V dropped 0 bases and J dropped 7 bases, with 8 bases sitting between them. The germline CDR1 and CDR2 sequences are SGDLS and YYNGEE. The CDR3 DNA reads as TGTGCCAGCAGCGTAGAGGCCAAAAATTCACCCCTCCACTTT. Translating it yields CASSVEAKNSPLHF.

The V call is TRBV11-1, the J call TRBJ1-1; TRBD1 is a possible D gene (5 bases). There are 14 residues in the CDR3. Trimming removed 1 base from V and 0 bases from J, with 6 bases in between. Germline V gene lookup returns CDR1 SGHAT and CDR2 FQDESV (reference sequence). The CDR3 region is CASSLGGMNTEAFF. The CDR3 region has the DNA TGTGCCAGCAGCTTAGGGGGGATGAACACTGAAGCTTTCTTT.

This chain uses TRBV11-2 with TRBJ2-1; D not resolved. Germline loops: CDR1 SGHAT, CDR2 FQNNGV. Trimming cost V 7 bases and J 3 bases, with 16 bases left between them. The length of the CDR3 is 15 residues. The CDR3 loop is CASNDGLIDYNEQFF. DNA of the CDR3: TGTGCCAGCAACGACGGTCTGATAGACTACAATGAGCAGTTCTTC.

The chain employs TRBV5-8 and TRBJ1-5; a possible D gene is TRBD1 (6 bases). V was cut by 4 bases and J by 5 bases, with 10 bases left in between. This CDR3 has 13 residues. Looked up from germline, CDR1 is SGHTS and CDR2 is YDEGEE. The CDR3 sequence is CASSPDRYQPQHF. The CDR3 region has the DNA TGTGCCAGCAGCCCAGACAGGTATCAGCCCCAGCATTTT.

The V gene is TRBV10-1, the J gene TRBJ2-3; D may be TRBD2 (6 bases). Germline CDR1 and CDR2: WNHNN and SYGVQD (reference sequence). The V and J ends lost 8 bases and 5 bases respectively, with 17 bases between them. The CDR3 is 14 amino acids. The CDR3 protein is CASQGGAVGDTQYF. The CDR3 DNA reads TGCGCCAGCCAAGGAGGGGCCGTGGGAGATACGCAGTATTTT.

V gene TRBV7-6 combines with J gene TRBJ2-5, with 9 bases aligning to TRBD2. Germline-derived CDR1 and CDR2 are SGHVS and FNYEAQ. CDR3 length equals 16 residues. Unmatched junction bases numbered 12, after V lost 5 bases and J lost 5 bases. In DNA, the CDR3 is TGTGCCAGCAGCGGGGGACTCGCGGGGGGGCAGGAGACCCAGTACTTC. Translating gives CASSGGLAGGQETQYF.

This clone turned up a few times. The identical CDR3 is also encoded by other nucleotide sequences in the sample. The gene calls are TRBV7-2 and TRBJ1-5, with D perhaps matching TRBD1 (6 bases). With 0 bases removed from V and 6 bases from J, the gap between germline ends came to 12 bases. The germline gives CDR1 SGHTA, CDR2 FQGNSA. This CDR3 spans 15 amino acids. The CDR3 protein is CASSLAPGAAQPQHF. Written as DNA, the CDR3 is TGTGCCAGCAGCTTAGCCCCGGGGGCTGCTCAGCCCCAGCATTTT.

The chain recombines TRBV2 with TRBJ2-1; D gene uncertain. The CDR3 has 16 amino acids. The V and J ends lost 3 bases and 2 bases respectively, with 14 bases between them. CDR1 is SNHLY, CDR2 FYNNEI, per germline. The CDR3 region is CASSDVGDHTYNEQFF. CDR3 in DNA: TGTGCCAGCAGTGACGTAGGAGACCACACCTACAATGAGCAGTTCTTC.

The genes are TRBV10-1 and TRBJ2-3; D possibly matches TRBD1 or TRBD2 (5 bases each). CDR3 length: 12 amino acids. Trimming took 4 bases from V and 6 from J, leaving 8 bases between them. From germline, CDR1 is WNHNN and CDR2 SYGVQD (reference sequence). The CDR3 coding sequence is TGCGCCAGCAGTGGGGGGAGCGATACGCAGTATTTT. Its translation is CASSGGSDTQYF.

The genes are TRBV19 and TRBJ1-6; unclear D gene. The V end was cut by 5 bases, the J end by 7 bases, with 6 bases between. Germline CDR1 is LNHDA and CDR2 is SQIVND (reference sequence). This CDR3 is 12 amino acids long. CDR3 nucleotide sequence: TGTGCCAGTAGTTCTCCGAATTCACCCCTCCACTTT. Protein product: CASSSPNSPLHF.

The chain joins TRBV9 to TRBJ2-7; TRBD2 agrees at 9 bases. V trimming: 0 bases; J trimming: 3 bases; junction bases outside the gene matches: 4. Germline CDR1 and CDR2: SGDLS and YYNGEE. CDR3 size: 15 residues. The DNA of the CDR3 is TGTGCCAGCAGCGTAGCTCCTAGCGGGGACTACGAGCAGTACTTC. Protein product: CASSVAPSGDYEQYF.

This clone was observed a few times. V gene TRBV28 combines with J gene TRBJ2-3; TRBD2 aligns across 11 bases. The CDR3 contains 17 residues. The V gene's germline CDR1 is MDHEN and CDR2 SYDVKM. V shed 2 bases and J 1 base; nucleotides not matched to a gene: 5. CDR3 nucleotides: TGTGCCAGCAGTTTACTAGCGGGAGGATCGGGCACAGATACGCAGTATTTT. Its protein is CASSLLAGGSGTDTQYF. Complete variable domain (other parts from reference TRBV28 and TRBJ2-3): DVKVTQSSRYLVKRTGEKVFLECVQDMDHENMFWYRQDPGLGLRLIYFSYDVKMKEKGDIPEGYSVSREKKERFSLILESASTNQTSMYLCASSLLAGGSGTDTQYFGPGTRLTVL.

This chain connects TRBV7-9 to TRBJ1-3, with 9 bases matching TRBD1. CDR1 and CDR2 (germline): SEHNR, FQNEAQ (reference sequence). Trimming removed 5 bases from V and 0 bases from J; junction bases left unmatched: 5. The CDR3 totals 16 residues. The CDR3 coding sequence is TGTGCCAGCAGCCCGACAGGGGGAAGCTCTGGAAACACCATATATTTT. It is translated as CASSPTGGSSGNTIYF.

This clone was seen only once. The rearrangement links TRBV3-1 (or the pseudogene TRBV3-2) to TRBJ1-1; D uncertain. The CDR3 sequence is 14 residues long. Germline lookup yields CDR1 LGHDT and CDR2 YNNKEL (reference sequence). V was cut by 1 base and J by 6 bases, with 12 bases left in between. Written as DNA, the CDR3 is TGTGCCAGCAGCCAAGTCGGCGGCTCTTCTGAAGCTTTCTTT. Amino acids: CASSQVGGSSEAFF.

The table lists this clone with a count of one. V and J are TRBV27 and TRBJ2-1; weak D call: TRBD2 (6 bases). This CDR3 region has 14 residues. V was trimmed by 6 bases and J by 6 bases, leaving 15 bases between them. The germline V gene has CDR1 MNHEY and CDR2 SMNVEV (reference sequence). DNA of the CDR3: TGTGCCAGCAGCTGGAGGAGGGAGCGCAATGAGCAGTTCTTC. Translating gives CASSWRRERNEQFF.